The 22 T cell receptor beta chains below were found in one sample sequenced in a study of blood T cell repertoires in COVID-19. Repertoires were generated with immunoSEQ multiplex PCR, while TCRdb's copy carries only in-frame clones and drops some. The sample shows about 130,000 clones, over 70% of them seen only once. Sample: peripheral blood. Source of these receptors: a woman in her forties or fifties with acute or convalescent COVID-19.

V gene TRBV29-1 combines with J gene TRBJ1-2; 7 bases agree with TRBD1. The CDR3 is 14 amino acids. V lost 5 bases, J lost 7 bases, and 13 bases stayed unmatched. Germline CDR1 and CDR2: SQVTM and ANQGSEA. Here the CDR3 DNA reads TGCAGCGTTTTACGACAGGGCCTCCTGTTTGGCTACACCTTC. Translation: CSVLRQGLLFGYTF.

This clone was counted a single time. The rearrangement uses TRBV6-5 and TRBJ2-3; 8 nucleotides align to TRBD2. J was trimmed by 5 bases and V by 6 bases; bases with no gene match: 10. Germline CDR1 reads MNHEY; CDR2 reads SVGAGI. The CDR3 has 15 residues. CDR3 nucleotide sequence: TGTGCCAGCAGGCCTACCGGGACTAGGGTAGATACGCAGTATTTT. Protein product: CASRPTGTRVDTQYF.

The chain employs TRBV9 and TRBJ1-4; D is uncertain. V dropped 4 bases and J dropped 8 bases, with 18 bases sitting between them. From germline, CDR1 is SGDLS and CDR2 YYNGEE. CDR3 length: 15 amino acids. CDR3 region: CASSLEGGPGEKLFF. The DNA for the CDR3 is TGTGCCAGCAGCCTTGAAGGAGGACCGGGCGAAAAACTGTTTTTT.

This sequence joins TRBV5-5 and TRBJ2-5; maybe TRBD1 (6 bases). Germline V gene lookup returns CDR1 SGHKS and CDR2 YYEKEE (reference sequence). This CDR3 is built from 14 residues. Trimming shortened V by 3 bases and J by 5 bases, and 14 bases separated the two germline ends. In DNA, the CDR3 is TGTGCCAGCAGCTCCTTACAGGGATTGGAGACCCAGTACTTC. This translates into CASSSLQGLETQYF.

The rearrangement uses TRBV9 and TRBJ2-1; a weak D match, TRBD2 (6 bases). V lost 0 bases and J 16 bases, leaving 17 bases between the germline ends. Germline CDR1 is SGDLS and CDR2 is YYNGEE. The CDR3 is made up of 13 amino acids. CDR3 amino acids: CASSVGNSGALFF. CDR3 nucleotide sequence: TGTGCCAGCAGCGTAGGTAATAGCGGAGCTCTATTCTTC.

Here the CDR3 reads CAWSELSMSTEAFF. Here the CDR3 DNA reads TGTGCCTGGAGTGAACTCTCTATGAGCACTGAAGCTTTCTTT. This chain links TRBV30 with TRBJ1-1; D is unclear. Germline V gene lookup returns CDR1 GTSNPN and CDR2 SVGIG (reference sequence). V gave up 1 base and J gave up 4 bases, with 13 bases separating them. The CDR3 length is 14 residues.

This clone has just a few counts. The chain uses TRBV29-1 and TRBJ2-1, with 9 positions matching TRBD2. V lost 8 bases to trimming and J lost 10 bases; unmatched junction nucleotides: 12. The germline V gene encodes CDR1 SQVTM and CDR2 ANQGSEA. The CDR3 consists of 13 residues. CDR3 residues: CSLSAGGPVEQFF. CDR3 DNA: TGCAGCTTATCCGCGGGAGGGCCTGTAGAGCAGTTCTTC.

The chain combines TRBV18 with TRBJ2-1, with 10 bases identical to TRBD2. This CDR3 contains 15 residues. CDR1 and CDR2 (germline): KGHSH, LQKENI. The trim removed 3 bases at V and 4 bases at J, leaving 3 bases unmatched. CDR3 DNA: TGTGCCAGCTCACCCGGGGGACTAGCGTACAATGAGCAGTTCTTC. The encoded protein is CASSPGGLAYNEQFF.

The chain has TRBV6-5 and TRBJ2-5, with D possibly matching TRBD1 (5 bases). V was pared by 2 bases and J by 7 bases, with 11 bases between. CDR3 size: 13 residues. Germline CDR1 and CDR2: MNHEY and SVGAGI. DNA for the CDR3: TGTGCCAGCAGTTACCCACAGGCTCGGACCCAGTACTTC. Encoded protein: CASSYPQARTQYF.

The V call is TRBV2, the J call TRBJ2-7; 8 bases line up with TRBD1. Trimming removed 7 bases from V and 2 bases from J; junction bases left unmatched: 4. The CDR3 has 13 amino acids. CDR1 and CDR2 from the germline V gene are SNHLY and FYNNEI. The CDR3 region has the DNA TGTGCCAGCACATCGGACAGGGCCTACGAGCAGTACTTC. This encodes CASTSDRAYEQYF.

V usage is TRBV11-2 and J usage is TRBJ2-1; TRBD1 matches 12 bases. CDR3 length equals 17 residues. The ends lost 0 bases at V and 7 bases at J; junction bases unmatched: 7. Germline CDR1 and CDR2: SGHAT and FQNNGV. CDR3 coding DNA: TGTGCCAGCAGCTTAGATCTGGGGACAGGGGGCAAAAATGAGCAGTTCTTC. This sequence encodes CASSLDLGTGGKNEQFF.

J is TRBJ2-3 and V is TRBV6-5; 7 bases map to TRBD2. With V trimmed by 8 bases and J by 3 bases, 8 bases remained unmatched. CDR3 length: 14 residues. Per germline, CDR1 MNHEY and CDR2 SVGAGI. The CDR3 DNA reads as TGTGCCAGCCAGGGAGGGACGAGGACAGATACGCAGTATTTT. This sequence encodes CASQGGTRTDTQYF.

The CDR3 loop is CAIRNPGQGKTHNEQFF. As DNA, the CDR3 is TGTGCCATCAGAAATCCGGGACAGGGAAAGACCCACAATGAGCAGTTCTTC. V and J are TRBV10-3 and TRBJ2-1, with TRBD1 identical over 9 bases. This CDR3 comprises 17 residues. Germline CDR1 ENHRY, CDR2 SYGVKD. V lost 6 bases, J lost 5 bases, and 14 bases stayed unmatched.

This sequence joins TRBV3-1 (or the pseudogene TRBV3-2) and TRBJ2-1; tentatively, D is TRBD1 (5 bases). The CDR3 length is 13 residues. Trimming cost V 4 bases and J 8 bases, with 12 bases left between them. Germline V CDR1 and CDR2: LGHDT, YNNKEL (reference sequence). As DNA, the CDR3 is TGTGCCAGCAGCCCGACGGGCAGGGATGAGCAGTTCTTC. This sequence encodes CASSPTGRDEQFF.

CDR3 DNA: TGTGCCAGCAGCTTCCTAGCGGGGGGCCTCCTTGGTCGGGTTGCAGATACGCAGTATTTT. Translated, it gives CASSFLAGGLLGRVADTQYF. This chain connects TRBV7-8 to TRBJ2-3; 11 nucleotides match TRBD2. The CDR3 loop spans 20 amino acids. Germline V gene sequence: CDR1 SGHVS, CDR2 FQNEAQ. J lost 4 bases, V lost 3 bases, and 18 bases had no gene match.

The CDR3 sequence: CASSLSRGRDSNQPQHF. CDR3 sequence (DNA): TGTGCCAGCAGTTTAAGTAGGGGGAGGGATAGCAATCAGCCCCAGCATTTT. The chain has TRBV27 and TRBJ1-5; perhaps TRBD1 as D (6 bases). Germline CDR1 reads MNHEY; CDR2 reads SMNVEV (reference sequence). The V and J ends lost 2 bases and 0 bases respectively, with 14 bases between them. This CDR3 region has 17 residues.

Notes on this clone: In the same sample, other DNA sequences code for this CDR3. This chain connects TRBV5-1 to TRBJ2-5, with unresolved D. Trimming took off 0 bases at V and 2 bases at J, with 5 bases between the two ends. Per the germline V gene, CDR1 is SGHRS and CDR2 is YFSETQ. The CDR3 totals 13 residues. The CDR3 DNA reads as TGCGCCAGCAGCTTGGGCAGTCAAGAGACCCAGTACTTC. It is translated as CASSLGSQETQYF.

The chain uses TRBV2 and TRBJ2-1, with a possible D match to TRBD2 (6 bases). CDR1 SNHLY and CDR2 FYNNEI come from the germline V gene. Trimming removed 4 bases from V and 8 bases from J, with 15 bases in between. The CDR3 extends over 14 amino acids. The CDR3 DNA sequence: TGTGCCAGCAGTGCCGGGACTTCTTCATATGAGCAGTTCTTC. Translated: CASSAGTSSYEQFF. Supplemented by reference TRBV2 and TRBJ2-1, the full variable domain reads EPEVTQTPSHQVTQMGQEVILRCVPISNHLYFYWYRQILGQKVEFLVSFYNNEISEKSEIFDDQFSVERPDGSNFTLKIRSTKLEDSAMYFCASSAGTSSYEQFFGPGTRLTVL.

The CDR3 loop reads CASSFGREQYF. CDR3 sequence (DNA): TGTGCCAGCAGTTTCGGTCGCGAGCAGTACTTC. This sequence joins TRBV12-3 or TRBV12-4 and TRBJ2-7, with D uncertain. CDR3 length: 11 residues. Trimming cost V 3 bases and J 6 bases, with 6 bases left between them.

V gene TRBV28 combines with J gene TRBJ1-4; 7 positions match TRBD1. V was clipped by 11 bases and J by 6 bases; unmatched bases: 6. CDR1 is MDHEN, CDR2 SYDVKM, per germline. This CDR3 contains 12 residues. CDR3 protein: CAHQGDHEKLFF. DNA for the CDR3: TGTGCCCACCAGGGGGATCATGAAAAACTGTTTTTT. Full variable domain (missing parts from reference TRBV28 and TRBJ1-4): DVKVTQSSRYLVKRTGEKVFLECVQDMDHENMFWYRQDPGLGLRLIYFSYDVKMKEKGDIPEGYSVSREKKERFSLILESASTNQTSMYLCAHQGDHEKLFFGSGTQLSVL.

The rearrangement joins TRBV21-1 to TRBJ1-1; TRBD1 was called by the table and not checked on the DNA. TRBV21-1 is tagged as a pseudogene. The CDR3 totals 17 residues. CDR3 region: CASSKDKGDRGNTEAFF. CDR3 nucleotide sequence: TGTGCCAGCAGCAAAGATAAGGGTGACAGAGGCAACACTGAAGCTTTCTTT.

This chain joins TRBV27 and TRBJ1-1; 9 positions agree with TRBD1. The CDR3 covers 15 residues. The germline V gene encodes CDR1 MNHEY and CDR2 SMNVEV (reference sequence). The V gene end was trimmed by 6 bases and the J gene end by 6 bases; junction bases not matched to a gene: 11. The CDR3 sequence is CASRVEQGARSEAFF. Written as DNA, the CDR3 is TGTGCCAGCAGGGTAGAACAGGGGGCCCGGTCTGAAGCTTTCTTT.